This T cell receptor beta chain was recovered during a study of post-analysis software for immune sequencing data. Findings and limits, study-wide: In patients, TRBV5-6, TRBV5-1 and TRBV20-1 belonged to five TRBV segments found more frequently than in controls.

Libraries were made from TCR beta cDNA, and they carried unique molecular identifiers. T cells numbering roughly 0.95 to 11 million gave rise to 450,000 to 550,000 cDNA molecules. TCRdb passed the PCR reads through MiXCR, listing each CDR3 protein once. The sample contains more than 450,000 distinct CDR3 sequences, roughly 34% of which appear only once. This clonotype was seen a few times. Its antigen is as yet unknown. V trimming: 5 bases; J trimming: 4 bases; junction bases outside the gene matches: 5. CDR3 length: 14 residues. Germline V CDR1 and CDR2: SEHNR, FQNEAQ (reference sequence). This chain uses TRBV7-9 with TRBJ2-7; 10 positions agree with TRBD1. The source material was blood. The TCR originated in a girl aged 2-17 years with multiple sclerosis. CDR3 coding DNA: TGTGCCAGCAGCGCCCGACAGGGGGCATACGAGCAGTACTTC. Translation gives CASSARQGAYEQYF.